Below are 30 T cell receptor beta chains sequenced from a single sample in a study of shared clonotypes between healthy human individuals. TCRdb's table, derived via immunoSEQ multiplex PCR, lists solely in-frame clones and lacks some. The sample holds under 2,000,000 clones, roughly 94% seen once. Only CD45RO-negative cells positively selected for CCR7 counted as naive CD8 cells, so terminally differentiated effector memory CD45RA+ cells were excluded. The sequenced sample consisted of naive CD8+ T cells sorted from blood. The origin of the receptors is a man aged 18 to 30 in good health.

This clone was seen a single time. The rearrangement joins TRBV4-3 to TRBJ1-6; D uncertain. From germline, CDR1 is LGHNA and CDR2 YSLEER. The CDR3 sequence is 15 residues long. V dropped 1 base and J dropped 4 bases, with 8 bases sitting between them. The CDR3 nucleotides are TGCGCCAGCAGCCAAGTTAGTCATTATAATTCACCCCTCCACTTT. This translates into CASSQVSHYNSPLHF.

The rearrangement joins TRBV11-2 to TRBJ2-5, with 8 bases lining up with TRBD2. Germline values: CDR1 SGHAT, CDR2 FQNNGV. V lost 5 bases to trimming and J lost 1 base; unmatched junction nucleotides: 12. The CDR3 has 17 amino acids. The DNA of the CDR3 is TGTGCCAGCAGCGTCCGTTTTAGCGGGACCTTCCAAGAGACCCAGTACTTC. It is translated as CASSVRFSGTFQETQYF. Full variable domain (outside the CDR3, taken from reference TRBV11-2 and TRBJ2-5): EAGVAQSPRYKIIEKRQSVAFWCNPISGHATLYWYQQILGQGPKLLIQFQNNGVVDDSQLPKDRFSAERLKGVDSTLKIQPAKLEDSAVYLCASSVRFSGTFQETQYFGPGTRLLVL.

The chain joins TRBV12-1 to TRBJ1-1. TRBV12-1 counts as a pseudogene. The CDR3 totals 13 residues. CDR3 DNA sequence: TGTGCCAGCAGCACCAGGGGGGGTATTAGCGCTTTCTTT. It is translated as CASSTRGGISAFF.

This clone was counted a single time. This chain joins TRBV9 and TRBJ1-2, with a weak D call TRBD1 (6 bases). This CDR3 comprises 14 residues. V shed 4 bases and J shed 8 bases, with 18 bases lying between them. Germline V gene sequence: CDR1 SGDLS, CDR2 YYNGEE. CDR3 loop: CASSSSTGLVGYTF. The CDR3 bases are TGTGCCAGCAGCTCGAGCACAGGGCTTGTAGGCTACACCTTC.

This sequence joins TRBV5-1 and TRBJ1-1; 7 nucleotides match TRBD1. This CDR3 contains 15 residues. Looked up from germline, CDR1 is SGHRS and CDR2 is YFSETQ. V gave up 7 bases and J gave up 4 bases; unmatched junction bases: 13. The CDR3: CASSWDRPTGTEAFF. In nucleotides, the CDR3 is TGCGCCAGCTCCTGGGACAGACCTACCGGCACTGAAGCTTTCTTT.

V and J are TRBV30 and TRBJ1-1; no firm D call. The CDR3 contains 13 residues. V was shortened by 6 bases and J by 0 bases, with 11 bases between the two germline ends. From germline, CDR1 is GTSNPN and CDR2 SVGIG (reference sequence). The CDR3 DNA follows: TGTGCCTGTATTATCCCGATGAACACTGAAGCTTTCTTT. It yields the protein CACIIPMNTEAFF.

The chain uses TRBV11-3 and TRBJ2-1, with 10 bases matching TRBD1. The CDR3 is 14 residues long. The germline CDR1 and CDR2 sequences are SGHNT and YENEEA. Trimming took 1 base from V and 10 from J; bases not matched to a gene: 4. The chain's CDR3 is CASSLGTGGREQFF. CDR3 DNA sequence: TGTGCCAGCAGCTTAGGGACAGGGGGTCGCGAGCAGTTCTTC.

The rearrangement uses TRBV29-1 and TRBJ2-7; no clear D gene. The V gene lost 7 bases and the J gene lost 5 bases, with 15 bases spanning the gap. Germline CDR1 reads SQVTM; CDR2 reads ANQGSEA. CDR3 length equals 12 residues. Written as DNA, the CDR3 is TGCAGCGGGGGAACGGCTAGGGACGAGCAGTACTTC. Protein sequence: CSGGTARDEQYF.

The chain links TRBV5-1 to TRBJ2-7; 10 bases align to TRBD2. Germline V gene sequence: CDR1 SGHRS, CDR2 YFSETQ. The CDR3 totals 15 residues. J lost 4 bases, V lost 0 bases, and 4 bases had no gene match. This chain's CDR3 is CASSLALAGEYEQYF. The CDR3 DNA reads TGCGCCAGCAGCTTGGCTCTAGCGGGAGAGTACGAGCAGTACTTC.

The V and J genes are TRBV7-9 and TRBJ2-4; perhaps TRBD2 as D (6 bases). The CDR3 loop spans 11 amino acids. Germline V gives CDR1 SEHNR, CDR2 FQNEAQ (reference sequence). CDR3 DNA sequence: TGTGCTGCGTCGGGGGATGACATTCAGTACTTC. This gives the protein CAASGDDIQYF.

The CDR3 bases are TGTGCCAGCAGCTTAAATAAGGCCTACGAGCAGTACTTC. Protein product: CASSLNKAYEQYF. The chain uses TRBV7-6 and TRBJ2-7; D gene unclear. The CDR3 runs to 13 residues. Looked up from germline, CDR1 is SGHVS and CDR2 is FNYEAQ. V lost 2 bases and J 2 bases, leaving 7 bases between the germline ends.

V usage is TRBV4-1 and J usage is TRBJ1-1; the D is unclear. V was pared by 1 base and J by 5 bases, with 17 bases between. Per germline, CDR1 MGHRA and CDR2 YSYEKL. The CDR3 covers 16 residues. The DNA for the CDR3 is TGCGCCAGCAGCCAAGGGATCGGGGTTTTGGCAACTGAAGCTTTCTTT. This sequence encodes CASSQGIGVLATEAFF.

The J gene is TRBJ2-3, the V gene TRBV9; 9 nucleotides match TRBD2. The CDR3 covers 16 residues. From germline, CDR1 is SGDLS and CDR2 YYNGEE. The V segment lost 5 bases and the J segment 2 bases; nucleotides outside the gene matches: 9. CDR3 DNA: TGTGCCAGCAGTGAAATTCCGGGACTAGCCACAGATACGCAGTATTTT. This codes for CASSEIPGLATDTQYF.

The chain joins TRBV18 to TRBJ2-7; D uncertain. The germline V and J ends were trimmed by 2 bases and 3 bases, with 11 bases remaining between them. The CDR3 spans 14 residues. CDR1 KGHSH and CDR2 LQKENI come from the germline V gene. CDR3 region: CASSPGVSFYEQYF. In DNA form, the CDR3 reads TGTGCCAGCTCACCAGGGGTCTCGTTCTACGAGCAGTACTTC.

This chain connects TRBV7-9 to TRBJ1-2; TRBD1 is a possible D gene (5 bases). CDR3 size: 15 residues. Germline V gene lookup returns CDR1 SEHNR and CDR2 FQNEAQ (reference sequence). Trimming left V 2 bases short and J 6 bases short, with 16 bases between. The CDR3, as DNA: TGTGCCAGCAGCTTACAGCCAGGGAAGCAGAATGGCTACACCTTC. Protein sequence: CASSLQPGKQNGYTF. The full variable domain, with the rest looked up from reference TRBV7-9 and TRBJ1-2, is DTGVSQNPRHKITKRGQNVTFRCDPISEHNRLYWYRQTLGQGPEFLTYFQNEAQLEKSRLLSDRFSAERPKGSFSTLEIQRTEQGDSAMYLCASSLQPGKQNGYTFGSGTRLTVV.

The gene calls are TRBV5-1 and TRBJ2-7, with 9 bases identical to TRBD1. J was trimmed by 10 bases and V by 4 bases; bases with no gene match: 9. Germline CDR1 and CDR2: SGHRS and YFSETQ. This CDR3 is built from 13 residues. The CDR3 protein is CASSPPGQGNQYF. CDR3 DNA: TGCGCCAGCAGCCCTCCGGGACAGGGAAATCAGTACTTC.

Comment on this clone: Other DNA sequences within the sample encode an identical CDR3. The chain is built from TRBV5-6 and TRBJ2-7; D gene uncertain. Germline V gene lookup returns CDR1 SGHDT and CDR2 YYEEEE. The CDR3 has 13 residues. V was cut by 1 base and J by 0 bases, with 5 bases left in between. Here the CDR3 reads CASSLTDSYEQYF. The DNA of the CDR3 is TGTGCCAGCAGCTTGACTGACTCCTACGAGCAGTACTTC.

The genes are TRBV11-2 and TRBJ1-6; D remains ambiguous. Germline loops: CDR1 SGHAT, CDR2 FQNNGV. CDR3 length: 13 residues. Trimming took 5 bases from V and 11 from J, leaving 13 bases between them. CDR3: CASSPGAAAPLHF. The CDR3 DNA reads TGTGCCAGCAGCCCCGGCGCCGCGGCACCCCTCCACTTT.

The J gene is TRBJ2-6, the V gene TRBV27; D is uncertain. Germline-derived CDR1 and CDR2 are MNHEY and SMNVEV (reference sequence). CDR3 length: 17 residues. Trimming shortened V by 5 bases and J by 0 bases, and 14 bases separated the two germline ends. CDR3 bases: TGTGCCAGCAGTCCCCCGGGTGGGGACTCTGGGGCCAACGTCCTGACTTTC. Residues: CASSPPGGDSGANVLTF.

The chain has TRBV6-5 and TRBJ2-5, with D perhaps TRBD1 or TRBD2 (5 bases each). The germline V and J ends were trimmed by 9 bases and 6 bases, with 14 bases remaining between them. There are 12 residues in the CDR3. Germline V CDR1 and CDR2: MNHEY, SVGAGI. As DNA, the CDR3 is TGTGCCAGTATGGGACCCGAAAAGACCCAGTACTTC. Translating it yields CASMGPEKTQYF.

The V call is TRBV2, the J call TRBJ2-7; D may match TRBD1 or TRBD2 (5 bases each). The CDR3 is 12 residues long. Germline CDR1 and CDR2: SNHLY and FYNNEI. The V end lost 7 bases, the J end lost 3 bases, and 10 bases lay between the germline ends. CDR3 loop: CASTGDRYEQYF. The CDR3 nucleotides read TGTGCCAGCACCGGGGACCGCTACGAGCAGTACTTC.

This clone was seen a single time. The gene calls are TRBV18 and TRBJ1-1; 8 positions match TRBD1. Germline assignment: CDR1 KGHSH and CDR2 LQKENI. With 2 bases clipped from V and 7 bases from J, the junction kept 3 bases outside the gene matches. This CDR3 has 13 residues. The chain's CDR3 is CASSPSGTGEAFF. DNA of the CDR3: TGTGCCAGCTCACCATCCGGGACAGGTGAAGCTTTCTTT.

Of note for this clone: At the DNA level, this CDR3 is encoded by other sequences in the same sample as well. This chain's CDR3 is CASSLGQPYEQYF. In DNA form, the CDR3 reads TGTGCCAGCAGCCTGGGACAGCCCTACGAGCAGTACTTC. The chain uses TRBV7-8 and TRBJ2-7; 7 bases match TRBD1. From germline, CDR1 is SGHVS and CDR2 FQNEAQ. With 5 bases clipped from V and 2 bases from J, the junction kept 3 bases outside the gene matches. CDR3 length: 13 amino acids.

The chain combines TRBV5-4 with TRBJ2-3; 9 bases fit TRBD1. Germline values: CDR1 SGHNT, CDR2 YYREEE (reference sequence). J was trimmed by 1 base and V by 4 bases; bases with no gene match: 4. The CDR3 extends over 15 amino acids. CDR3 sequence (DNA): TGTGCCAGCAGCCAGGGACAGGGAGGCACAGATACGCAGTATTTT. It is translated as CASSQGQGGTDTQYF.

The chain links TRBV6-4 to TRBJ2-7; the D is unclear. There are 11 residues in the CDR3. Germline CDR1 is MRHNA and CDR2 is SNTAGT. V was clipped by 3 bases and J by 4 bases, with 4 bases between them. DNA for the CDR3: TGTGCCAGCAGTGAGGGTTACGAGCAGTACTTC. As protein: CASSEGYEQYF.

This sequence joins TRBV5-1 and TRBJ2-7; D remains ambiguous. Trimming removed 3 bases from V and 3 bases from J, with 13 bases in between. CDR3 length: 14 amino acids. Germline values: CDR1 SGHRS, CDR2 YFSETQ. The CDR3 DNA is TGCGCCAGCAGCTGGGCCCCAGGCTACTACGAGCAGTACTTC. Its translation: CASSWAPGYYEQYF.

In regard to this clone: Other DNA sequences within the sample encode an identical CDR3. The chain combines TRBV27 with TRBJ1-2; the D is unclear. Looked up from germline, CDR1 is MNHEY and CDR2 is SMNVEV (reference sequence). The CDR3 is 13 amino acids. With 3 bases removed from V and 4 bases from J, the gap between germline ends came to 9 bases. The CDR3 loop reads CASSLGAGYGYTF. CDR3 nucleotide sequence: TGTGCCAGCAGTTTGGGCGCAGGCTATGGCTACACCTTC.

This sequence joins TRBV7-9 and TRBJ2-1, with D perhaps TRBD2 (6 bases). The CDR3 consists of 14 residues. V lost 5 bases and J 5 bases, leaving 13 bases between the germline ends. Germline CDR1 SEHNR, CDR2 FQNEAQ (reference sequence). The CDR3 is CASSPGGLHNEQFF. CDR3 coding DNA: TGTGCCAGCAGCCCCGGAGGGTTGCACAATGAGCAGTTCTTC.

CDR3 coding DNA: TGTGCCAGCAGTGATCCGTCCCCAGGGACTTCAACTAATGAAAAACTGTTTTTT. Its protein product is CASSDPSPGTSTNEKLFF. The chain is built from TRBV2 and TRBJ1-4; tentative D call: TRBD1 (5 bases). The CDR3 extends over 18 amino acids. Germline assignment: CDR1 SNHLY and CDR2 FYNNEI. With 3 bases removed from V and 0 bases from J, the gap between germline ends came to 17 bases. The full variable domain, in which reference TRBV2 and TRBJ1-4 provide the parts outside the CDR3, is EPEVTQTPSHQVTQMGQEVILRCVPISNHLYFYWYRQILGQKVEFLVSFYNNEISEKSEIFDDQFSVERPDGSNFTLKIRSTKLEDSAMYFCASSDPSPGTSTNEKLFFGSGTQLSVL.

The CDR3 nucleotides read TGTGCCAGCAGCTTAGAGGGGGACTTCTACAATGAGCAGTTCTTC. It codes for CASSLEGDFYNEQFF. The rearrangement joins TRBV11-2 to TRBJ2-1; D might be TRBD2 (6 bases). With 0 bases removed from V and 3 bases from J, the gap between germline ends came to 9 bases. The germline CDR1 and CDR2 sequences are SGHAT and FQNNGV. The CDR3 runs to 15 residues.